The 19 T cell receptor beta chains below all came from one sample that was sequenced in a study of OX40 agonist ivuxolimab in advanced cancers. Sequenced by immunoSEQ multiplex PCR; TCRdb stores in-frame clones only, minus some. Of 60,000 to 85,000 clones in the sample, about 92% are singletons; the top ten hold about 0.4%. The sequencing here drew on CD4+ or CD8+ T cells sorted from blood, taken in a trial of the OX40 agonist ivuxolimab. These receptors were obtained from an adult with an advanced solid tumor such as melanoma, head and neck, liver or kidney cancer.

V and J are TRBV5-6 and TRBJ1-1; TRBD1 matches 8 bases. The CDR3 sequence is 14 residues long. CDR1 and CDR2 (germline): SGHDT, YYEEEE. V shed 2 bases and J 5 bases; nucleotides not matched to a gene: 5. The CDR3 spells CASSFQGAGTEAFF. The CDR3 DNA sequence: TGTGCCAGCAGCTTTCAGGGGGCCGGTACTGAAGCTTTCTTT.

The chain is built from TRBV19 and TRBJ2-3; TRBD2 aligns across 10 bases. V shed 5 bases, J shed 3 bases, and the junction held 8 bases outside the gene matches. In germline, CDR1 is LNHDA, CDR2 SQIVND (reference sequence). The CDR3 loop spans 16 amino acids. In nucleotides, the CDR3 is TGTGCCAGTAGTCGCCTAGCGGGAGATGTAACAGATACGCAGTATTTT. Residues: CASSRLAGDVTDTQYF.

The gene calls are TRBV2 and TRBJ2-7; no definite D call. Per germline, CDR1 SNHLY and CDR2 FYNNEI. The ends were cut back, 4 bases at V and 3 bases at J, with 10 bases in the middle. This CDR3 has 13 amino acids. In DNA, the CDR3 is TGTGCCAGCAGTGGAGGAATAATCTACGAGCAGTACTTC. Translated, it gives CASSGGIIYEQYF.

This clone was found a few times. CDR3: CAWQLNYGYTF. CDR3 nucleotides: TGTGCCTGGCAGTTAAACTATGGCTACACCTTC. The V gene is TRBV2, the J gene TRBJ1-2; the D is unclear. Germline loops: CDR1 SNHLY, CDR2 FYNNEI. The ends were cut back, 11 bases at V and 2 bases at J, with 9 bases in the middle. The CDR3 has 11 residues. The full variable domain, its missing parts supplied by reference TRBV2 and TRBJ1-2, is EPEVTQTPSHQVTQMGQEVILRCVPISNHLYFYWYRQILGQKVEFLVSFYNNEISEKSEIFDDQFSVERPDGSNFTLKIRSTKLEDSAMYFCAWQLNYGYTFGSGTRLTVV.

Here the CDR3 DNA reads TGCGCCAGCAGTCAAGGAGGGACAGGGAAATGCTATGGCTACACCTTC. Translation: CASSQGGTGKCYGYTF. The chain couples TRBV23-1 to TRBJ1-2; 9 nucleotides match TRBD1. TRBV23-1 is assigned to the ORF class and has an uncertain function. Trimming at V came to 2 bases and at J to 4 bases, leaving 8 bases not matched to a gene. The CDR3 extends over 16 amino acids.

This clone was seen only once. The genes are TRBV6-6 and TRBJ1-1; TRBD1 matches at 9 bases. Germline-derived CDR1 and CDR2 are MNHNY and SVGAGI (reference sequence). The CDR3 is made up of 16 amino acids. J gave up 0 bases and V 6 bases, and 8 bases lay outside the gene matches. CDR3 coding DNA: TGTGCCAGCAGAGGGACAGGGCCTAACATGAACACTGAAGCTTTCTTT. Amino acids: CASRGTGPNMNTEAFF.

The chain links TRBV7-2 to TRBJ2-5; D remains ambiguous. V lost 1 base to trimming and J lost 1 base, with 10 bases between them. This CDR3 has 15 residues. The germline V gene has CDR1 SGHTA and CDR2 FQGNSA. This chain's CDR3 is CASSLVLDFQETQYF. The CDR3 DNA follows: TGTGCCAGCAGCTTAGTCCTCGACTTCCAAGAGACCCAGTACTTC.

The chain carries TRBV10-3 and TRBJ2-5; D is ambiguous. The CDR3 has 12 residues. V shed 3 bases and J shed 4 bases, with 6 bases lying between them. Germline CDR1 reads ENHRY; CDR2 reads SYGVKD. CDR3 coding DNA: TGTGCCATCAGTGACTTTGGAGAGACCCAGTACTTC. Translation: CAISDFGETQYF.

On this clone: Other nucleotide sequences from this sample produce the same CDR3. The chain joins TRBV7-2 to TRBJ2-1, with 8 positions matching TRBD2. The CDR3 has 15 residues. Germline V gives CDR1 SGHTA, CDR2 FQGNSA. With V trimmed by 3 bases and J by 0 bases, 1 base remained unmatched. CDR3 DNA sequence: TGTGCCAGCAGCTTGAGCGGGAGCTCCTACAATGAGCAGTTCTTC. This translates into CASSLSGSSYNEQFF.

In this sample, this clone turned up once. The genes are TRBV5-6 and TRBJ1-5; TRBD1 aligns across 7 bases. This CDR3 region has 17 residues. CDR1 and CDR2 (germline): SGHDT, YYEEEE. J was trimmed by 6 bases and V by 0 bases; bases with no gene match: 12. The CDR3 bases are TGTGCCAGCAGCTTGGCTAATACAGGGGCGCGTAGTCAGCCCCAGCATTTT. Translated, it gives CASSLANTGARSQPQHF.

The sample holds a few counts of this clone. The chain is built from TRBV5-1 and TRBJ1-1; D perhaps matches TRBD1 (6 bases). CDR1 and CDR2 (germline): SGHRS, YFSETQ. V lost 4 bases and J 4 bases, leaving 17 bases between the germline ends. The CDR3 sequence is 15 residues long. DNA of the CDR3: TGCGCCAGCAGCCTATCAACAGGGTTAGGCACTGAAGCTTTCTTT. Protein sequence: CASSLSTGLGTEAFF.

The rearrangement uses TRBV19 and TRBJ1-5, with a weak D call TRBD1 (5 bases). The CDR3 is 16 residues long. Deletions cut 2 bases from V and 5 bases from J, with 16 bases between. CDR1 and CDR2 from the germline V gene are LNHDA and SQIVND (reference sequence). CDR3 in amino acids: CASSISGRMGHQPQHF. CDR3 in DNA: TGTGCCAGTAGTATATCGGGCAGAATGGGGCATCAGCCCCAGCATTTT.

This chain uses TRBV5-5 with TRBJ2-7; D not certain. CDR1 SGHKS and CDR2 YYEKEE come from the germline V gene (reference sequence). V lost 0 bases and J lost 6, with 25 bases in between. This CDR3 has 18 amino acids. CDR3 sequence reads: CASSLAPRPGLGTVEQYF. DNA of the CDR3: TGTGCCAGCAGCTTGGCCCCCCGTCCCGGGCTCGGCACGGTCGAGCAGTACTTC.

The rearrangement joins TRBV18 to TRBJ2-5, with TRBD1 matching 10 bases. Trimming removed 7 bases from V and 2 bases from J; junction bases left unmatched: 4. The CDR3 runs 14 residues. Germline CDR1 KGHSH, CDR2 LQKENI. Here the CDR3 reads CASLRTGGQETQYF. In DNA, the CDR3 is TGTGCCAGCTTGCGGACAGGGGGGCAAGAGACCCAGTACTTC. The entire variable domain, with the rest obtained from reference TRBV18 and TRBJ2-5, is as follows: NAGVMQNPRHLVRRRGQEARLRCSPMKGHSHVYWYRQLPEEGLKFMVYLQKENIIDESGMPKERFSAEFPKEGPSILRIQQVVRGDSAAYFCASLRTGGQETQYFGPGTRLLVL.

The chain is built from TRBV19 and TRBJ2-7, with TRBD1 identical over 9 bases. The length of the CDR3 is 14 residues. Per the germline V gene, CDR1 is LNHDA and CDR2 is SQIVND (reference sequence). Trimming cost V 4 bases and J 2 bases; bases outside gene matches: 3. CDR3 in amino acids: CASSTGTGPYEQYF. In DNA form, the CDR3 reads TGTGCCAGTAGTACCGGGACAGGGCCCTACGAGCAGTACTTC. Combining the CDR3 with reference TRBV19 and TRBJ2-7 gives the whole variable domain DGGITQSPKYLFRKEGQNVTLSCEQNLNHDAMYWYRQDPGQGLRLIYYSQIVNDFQKGDIAEGYSVSREKKESFPLTVTSAQKNPTAFYLCASSTGTGPYEQYFGPGTRLTVT.

This clone has a single count. This chain uses TRBV6-4 with TRBJ2-2; 7 bases line up with TRBD2. This CDR3 is 14 amino acids long. Losses at the gene ends were 10 bases for V and 6 bases for J; bases not matched to a gene: 11. Germline lookup yields CDR1 MRHNA and CDR2 SNTAGT. CDR3 bases: TGTGCCACCGGGGGGTATCCCGGGCCCGGGGAGCTGTTTTTT. This sequence encodes CATGGYPGPGELFF.

The rearrangement links TRBV28 to TRBJ2-5; perhaps TRBD2 as D (6 bases). The CDR3 totals 17 residues. Trimming removed 3 bases at V and 1 base at J, with 18 bases between. The V gene's germline CDR1 is MDHEN and CDR2 SYDVKM. The CDR3 nucleotides read TGTGCCAGCAGTTTTCCCCTCCGCGGGGTGTCCCAAGAGACCCAGTACTTC. Residues: CASSFPLRGVSQETQYF.

This clone occurred a few times. The chain uses TRBV23-1 and TRBJ2-3, with D uncertain. TRBV23-1 is recorded as an ORF, its role being uncertain. V gave up 0 bases and J gave up 1 base, with 26 bases separating them. This CDR3 region has 21 residues. For the CDR3, the DNA is TGCGCCAGCAGTCAATCCGCCCGCCCCGCAAGGCTTTTCCAGGGCACAGATACGCAGTATTTT. It specifies CASSQSARPARLFQGTDTQYF.

This clone came up a few times. The rearrangement joins TRBV29-1 to TRBJ1-1, with 7 positions matching TRBD1. CDR3 length equals 10 residues. Germline trimming cut 7 bases from V and 7 bases from J; bases unmatched to any gene: 3. Germline loops: CDR1 SQVTM, CDR2 ANQGSEA. The CDR3 nucleotides are TGCAGCGCCGGACAGGTTGAAGCTTTCTTT. This sequence encodes CSAGQVEAFF.